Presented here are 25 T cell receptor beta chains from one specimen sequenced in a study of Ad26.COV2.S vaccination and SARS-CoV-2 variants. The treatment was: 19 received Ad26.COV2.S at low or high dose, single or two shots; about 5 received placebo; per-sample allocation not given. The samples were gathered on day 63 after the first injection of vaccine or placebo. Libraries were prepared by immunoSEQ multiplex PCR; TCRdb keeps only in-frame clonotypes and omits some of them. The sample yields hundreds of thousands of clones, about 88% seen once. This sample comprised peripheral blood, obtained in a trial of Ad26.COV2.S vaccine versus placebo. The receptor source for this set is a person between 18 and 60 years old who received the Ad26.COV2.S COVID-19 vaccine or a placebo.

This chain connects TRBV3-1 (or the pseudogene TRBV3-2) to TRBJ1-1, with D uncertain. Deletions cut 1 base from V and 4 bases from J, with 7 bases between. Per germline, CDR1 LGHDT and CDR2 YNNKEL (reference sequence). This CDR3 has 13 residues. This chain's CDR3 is CASSQVGGTEAFF. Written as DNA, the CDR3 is TGTGCCAGCAGCCAAGTTGGAGGCACTGAAGCTTTCTTT.

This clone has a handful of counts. In DNA form, the CDR3 reads TGCGCCAGCAGCCAAGGGCGCCAGGGGGCGCGGGGGGCGTACTTC. This gives the protein CASSQGRQGARGAYF. This chain connects TRBV4-1 to TRBJ2-7; D tentatively reads TRBD1 or TRBD2 (8 bases each). V was pared by 1 base and J by 12 bases, with 22 bases between. This CDR3 has 15 residues. Germline-derived CDR1 and CDR2 are MGHRA and YSYEKL.

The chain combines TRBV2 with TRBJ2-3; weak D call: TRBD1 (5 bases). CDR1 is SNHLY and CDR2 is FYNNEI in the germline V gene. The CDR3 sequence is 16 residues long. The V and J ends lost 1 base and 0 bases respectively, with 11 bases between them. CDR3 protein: CASSEDGHPSTDTQYF. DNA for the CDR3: TGTGCCAGCAGTGAAGATGGACACCCTAGCACAGATACGCAGTATTTT.

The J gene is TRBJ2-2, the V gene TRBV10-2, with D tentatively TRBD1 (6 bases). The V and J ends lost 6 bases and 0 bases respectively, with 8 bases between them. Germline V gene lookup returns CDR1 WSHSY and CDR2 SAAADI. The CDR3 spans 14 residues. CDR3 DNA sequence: TGCGCCAGCAGGGCAGGGGCGAACACCGGGGAGCTGTTTTTT. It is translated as CASRAGANTGELFF.

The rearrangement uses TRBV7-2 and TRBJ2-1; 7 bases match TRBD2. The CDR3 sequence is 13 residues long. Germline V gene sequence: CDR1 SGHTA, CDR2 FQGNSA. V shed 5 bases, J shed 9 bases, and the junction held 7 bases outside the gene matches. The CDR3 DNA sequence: TGTGCCAGCAGCCAAGGACTAGGCGGTGAGCAGTTCTTC. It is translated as CASSQGLGGEQFF.

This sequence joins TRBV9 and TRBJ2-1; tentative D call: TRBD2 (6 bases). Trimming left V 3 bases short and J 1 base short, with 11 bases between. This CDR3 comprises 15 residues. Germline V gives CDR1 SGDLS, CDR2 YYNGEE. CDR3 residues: CASSELAMSYNEQFF. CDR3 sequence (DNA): TGTGCCAGCAGCGAACTAGCCATGTCCTACAATGAGCAGTTCTTC. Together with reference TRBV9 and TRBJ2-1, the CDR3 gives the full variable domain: DSGVTQTPKHLITATGQRVTLRCSPRSGDLSVYWYQQSLDQGLQFLIQYYNGEERAKGNILERFSAQQFPDLHSELNLSSLELGDSALYFCASSELAMSYNEQFFGPGTRLTVL.

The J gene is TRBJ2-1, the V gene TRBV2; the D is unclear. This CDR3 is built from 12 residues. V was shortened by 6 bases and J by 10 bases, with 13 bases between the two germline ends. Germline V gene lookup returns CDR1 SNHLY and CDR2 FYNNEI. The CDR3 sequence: CASRGGLEEQFF. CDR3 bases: TGTGCCAGCAGGGGTGGGTTGGAGGAGCAGTTCTTC.

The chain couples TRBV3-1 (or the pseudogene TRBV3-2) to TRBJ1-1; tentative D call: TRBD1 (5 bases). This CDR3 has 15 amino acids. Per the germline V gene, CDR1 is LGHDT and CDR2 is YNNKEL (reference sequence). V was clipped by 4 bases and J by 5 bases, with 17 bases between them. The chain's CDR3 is CASSLVGGAGTEAFF. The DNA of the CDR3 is TGTGCCAGCAGCCTAGTCGGAGGGGCGGGTACTGAAGCTTTCTTT.

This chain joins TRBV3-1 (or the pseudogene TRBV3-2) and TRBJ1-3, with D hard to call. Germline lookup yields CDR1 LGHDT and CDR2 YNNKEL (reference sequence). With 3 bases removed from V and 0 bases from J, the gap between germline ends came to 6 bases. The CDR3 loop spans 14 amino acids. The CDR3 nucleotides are TGTGCCAGCAGCCAGAGGAGCTCTGGAAACACCATATATTTT. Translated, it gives CASSQRSSGNTIYF.

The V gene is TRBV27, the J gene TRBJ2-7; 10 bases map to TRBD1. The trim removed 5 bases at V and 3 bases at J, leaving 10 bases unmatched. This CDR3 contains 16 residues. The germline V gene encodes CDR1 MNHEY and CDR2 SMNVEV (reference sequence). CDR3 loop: CASSASPGTGVYEQYF. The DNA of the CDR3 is TGTGCCAGCAGTGCTTCCCCCGGGACAGGGGTCTACGAGCAGTACTTC.

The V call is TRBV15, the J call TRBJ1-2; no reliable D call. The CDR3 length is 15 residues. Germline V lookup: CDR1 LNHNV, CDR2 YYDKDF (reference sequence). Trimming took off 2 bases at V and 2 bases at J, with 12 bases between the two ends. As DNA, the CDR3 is TGTGCCACCAGCAGATCAAGGGATGCCAACTATGGCTACACCTTC. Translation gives CATSRSRDANYGYTF.

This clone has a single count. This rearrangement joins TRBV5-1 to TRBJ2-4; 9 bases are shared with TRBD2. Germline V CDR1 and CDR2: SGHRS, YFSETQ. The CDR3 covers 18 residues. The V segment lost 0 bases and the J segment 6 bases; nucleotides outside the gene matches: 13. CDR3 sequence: CASSLEGAGGGRRNIQYF. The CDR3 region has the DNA TGCGCCAGCAGCTTGGAAGGGGCGGGAGGGGGTAGAAGAAACATTCAGTACTTC.

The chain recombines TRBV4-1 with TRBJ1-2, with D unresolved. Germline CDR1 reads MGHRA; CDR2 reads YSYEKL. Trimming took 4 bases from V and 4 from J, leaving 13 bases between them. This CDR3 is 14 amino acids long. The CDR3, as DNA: TGCGCCAGCAGCCCCGGGGATGGGCCCTATGGCTACACCTTC. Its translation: CASSPGDGPYGYTF.

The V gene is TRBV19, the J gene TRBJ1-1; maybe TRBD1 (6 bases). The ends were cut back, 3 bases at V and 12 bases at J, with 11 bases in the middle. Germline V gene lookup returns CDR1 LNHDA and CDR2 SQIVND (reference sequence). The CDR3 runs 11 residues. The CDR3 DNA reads TGTGCCAGTAGTATTGGGACAAAAACTTTCTTT. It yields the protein CASSIGTKTFF.

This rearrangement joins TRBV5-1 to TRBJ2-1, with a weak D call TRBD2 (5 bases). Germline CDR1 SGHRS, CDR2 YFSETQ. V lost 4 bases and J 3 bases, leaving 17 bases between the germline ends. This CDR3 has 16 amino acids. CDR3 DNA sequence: TGCGCCAGCAGCCCCCTTGGCGGGCCTGGCTACAATGAGCAGTTCTTC. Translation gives CASSPLGGPGYNEQFF. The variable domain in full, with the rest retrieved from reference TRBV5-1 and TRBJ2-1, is KAGVTQTPRYLIKTRGQQVTLSCSPISGHRSVSWYQQTPGQGLQFLFEYFSETQRNKGNFPGRFSGRQFSNSRSEMNVSTLELGDSALYLCASSPLGGPGYNEQFFGPGTRLTVL.

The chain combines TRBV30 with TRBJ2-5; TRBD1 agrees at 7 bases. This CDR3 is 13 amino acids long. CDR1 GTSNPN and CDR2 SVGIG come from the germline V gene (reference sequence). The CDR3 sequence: CALRGGRRETQYF. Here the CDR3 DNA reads TGTGCGTTGAGAGGGGGCAGGCGAGAGACCCAGTACTTC.

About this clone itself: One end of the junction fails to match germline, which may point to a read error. The chain's CDR3 is CASSHSALVAGELFF. CDR3 in DNA: TGTGCCAGCAGTCACTCAGCTCTGGTGGCCGGGGAGCTGTTTTTT. J is TRBJ2-2 and V is TRBV6-2 or TRBV6-3, with D unclear. The CDR3 sequence is 15 residues long. The V gene's germline CDR1 is MNHEY and CDR2 SVGEGT.

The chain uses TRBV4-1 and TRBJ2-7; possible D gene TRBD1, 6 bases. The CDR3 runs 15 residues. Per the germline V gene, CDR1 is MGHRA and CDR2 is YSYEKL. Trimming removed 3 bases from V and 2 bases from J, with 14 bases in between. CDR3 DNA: TGCGCCAGCAGCCAGGGGACACGGGGACCCTACGAGCAGTACTTC. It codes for CASSQGTRGPYEQYF.

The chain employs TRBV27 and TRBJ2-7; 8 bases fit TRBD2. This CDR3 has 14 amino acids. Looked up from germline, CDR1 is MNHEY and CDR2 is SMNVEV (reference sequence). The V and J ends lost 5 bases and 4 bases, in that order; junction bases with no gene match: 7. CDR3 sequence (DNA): TGTGCCAGCAGTCTAACTAGCGGCGATTACGAGCAGTACTTC. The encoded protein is CASSLTSGDYEQYF.

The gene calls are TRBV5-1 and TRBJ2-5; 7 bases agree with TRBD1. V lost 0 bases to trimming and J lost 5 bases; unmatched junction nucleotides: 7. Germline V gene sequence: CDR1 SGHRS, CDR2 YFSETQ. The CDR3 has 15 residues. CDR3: CASSLVGGGGETQYF. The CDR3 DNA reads TGCGCCAGCAGCTTGGTAGGGGGCGGTGGGGAGACCCAGTACTTC. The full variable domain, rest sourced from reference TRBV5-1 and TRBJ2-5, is KAGVTQTPRYLIKTRGQQVTLSCSPISGHRSVSWYQQTPGQGLQFLFEYFSETQRNKGNFPGRFSGRQFSNSRSEMNVSTLELGDSALYLCASSLVGGGGETQYFGPGTRLLVL.

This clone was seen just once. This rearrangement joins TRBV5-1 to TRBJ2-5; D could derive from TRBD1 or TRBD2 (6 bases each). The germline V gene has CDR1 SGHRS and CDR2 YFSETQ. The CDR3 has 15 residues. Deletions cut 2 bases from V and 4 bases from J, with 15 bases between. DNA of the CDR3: TGCGCCAGCAGCTTAGGAATGCCGGGGGCAGAGACCCAGTACTTC. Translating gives CASSLGMPGAETQYF.

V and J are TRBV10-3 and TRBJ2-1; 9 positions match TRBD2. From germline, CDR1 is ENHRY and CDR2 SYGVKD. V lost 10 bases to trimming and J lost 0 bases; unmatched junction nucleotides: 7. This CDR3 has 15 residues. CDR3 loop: CATIAGVLSYNEQFF. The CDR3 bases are TGTGCCACCATAGCGGGAGTGCTCTCCTACAATGAGCAGTTCTTC.

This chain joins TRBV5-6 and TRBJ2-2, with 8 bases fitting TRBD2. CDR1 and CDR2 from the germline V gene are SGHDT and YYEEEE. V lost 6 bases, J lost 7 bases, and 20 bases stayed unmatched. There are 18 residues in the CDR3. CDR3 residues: CASKSVVAGKVDHGELFF. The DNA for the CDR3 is TGTGCCAGCAAATCGGTCGTAGCGGGGAAGGTTGACCACGGGGAGCTGTTTTTT.

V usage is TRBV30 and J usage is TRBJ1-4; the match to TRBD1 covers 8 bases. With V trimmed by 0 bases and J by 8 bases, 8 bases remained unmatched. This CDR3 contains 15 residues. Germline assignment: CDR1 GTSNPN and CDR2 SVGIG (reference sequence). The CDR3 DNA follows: TGTGCCTGGAGTGTCCGAGGGACAGGAATAGAAAAACTGTTTTTT. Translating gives CAWSVRGTGIEKLFF.

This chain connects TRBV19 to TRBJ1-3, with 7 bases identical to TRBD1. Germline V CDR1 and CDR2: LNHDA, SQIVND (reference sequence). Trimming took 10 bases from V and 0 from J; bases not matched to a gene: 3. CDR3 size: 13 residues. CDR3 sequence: CATGQSSGNTIYF. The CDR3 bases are TGTGCCACGGGACAGAGCTCTGGAAACACCATATATTTT.